This T cell receptor (beta chain) derives from a study of T cells in Graves' hyperthyroidism and ophthalmopathy (dated by TCRdb to between 2018 and 2021). With respect to the entire study: Peripheral blood was collected at initial diagnosis, before any treatment. A discovery cohort of about 95 patients, 43 with Graves' ophthalmopathy and 55 to 65 with stable Graves' hyperthyroidism, was used to find distinguishing TCR V-J signatures. The 75 to 100 discovery patients were divided at random into training and test sets in a 7:3 ratio. The paper reports TCR Vbeta CDR3 sequencing of approximately 140 peripheral blood samples: around 41 ophthalmopathy, fewer than 80 hyperthyroidism and around 17 progressor patients. Following sampling, methimazole starting at 30 mg daily was given to hyperthyroidism patients, and high-dose intravenous methylprednisolone was given to ophthalmopathy patients. In more than five Graves' hyperthyroidism patients, the study also compared T-cell repertoires from thyroid tissue with T-cell repertoires from blood. An independent validation cohort of some 18 hyperthyroidism patients and 17 patients who later progressed to ophthalmopathy tested prospective prediction of ophthalmopathy.

The junction carries 14 bases between V and J, which are trimmed by 1 base and 4 bases respectively. Looking up the germline V gene (reference sequence) yields CDR1 LGHDT and CDR2 YNNKEL. The CDR3 runs 15 amino acids, cysteine and phenylalanine included. Only the CDR3 portion is preserved as DNA: 45 bases, with reading frame beginning at the first base. Graves' hyperthyroidism was defined as stable when no progression to ophthalmopathy occurred over 18 months of follow-up. Hyperthyroidism patients were newly diagnosed, had a disease duration of under 2 months, and were aged 18 to 65 years. Exclusion was applied to patients with uncontrolled infections, other autoimmune diseases, pregnancy or lactation. Diagnoses were based on clinical symptoms, serum thyroxine and TRAb, thyroid ultrasound and orbital computed tomography. PBMCs were isolated from around 10 ml of fresh peripheral blood by Ficoll-Paque density gradient centrifugation. Total RNA was extracted using Trizol reagent, and RNA quality was assessed on an Agilent 2100 Bioanalyzer.

TCR beta CDR3 regions were amplified from RNA transcripts. The TCR CDR3 was subjected to a first round of RT-PCR using the HTBI primer set and the Qiagen OneStep RT-PCR kit. Libraries were constructed in a second round of multiplex PCR, after which size selection and purification were carried out. Paired-end sequencing of the libraries was performed with 100 bp reads on an Illumina HiSeq2000. Regarding the original processing steps: SOAPnuke was used to process the raw data, throwing out any read that contained adapters or uncalled bases, had a mean Phred below 15, or lacked an exact constant-primer or identifier match. High-quality paired reads were merged with COPE v1.2.5, and unique nucleotide sequences were defined as clonotypes. MiTCR v1.1 was used to align clonotypes to the IMGT TRBV, TRBD and TRBJ reference segments. The analysis included only V-J combinations with a frequency above 0.0001, which together covered 99% to 99.2% of the repertoires. A TCS score was defined as the ratio of F50 (clonal expansion) to E x V (chaos), with BLOSUM62-based TCRdist applied between CDR3 peptides within each V-J. Welch's t-statistics and random forest reduced 500 to 550 V-J features to fewer than 15, which were used in a naive Bayes classifier (R e1071). TCRdb ran its own pipeline on the public reads, namely fastp trimming at Q25 and MiXCR clone calling, and kept in-frame beta chains. One record per CDR3 amino acid sequence lists the most common genes and DNA. In this record, the V and J calls reflect TCRdb's handling and not the investigators' own analysis. The sample table contains hundreds of thousands of distinct CDR3 sequences; only one count was recorded for around 15% of them. Jointly, the top ten make up approximately 10% of the sample.

Points the paper makes about the study in general: Blood samples also contained most of the expanded thyroid clonotypes (frequency above 0.001), which suggests that blood repertoires may reflect thyroid immune responses. During validation, the model predicted progression to ophthalmopathy a median of about 6.3 months ahead of onset, with roughly 65% sensitivity and 72% to 80% specificity. Sample size was not statistically predetermined, and blinding of investigators to group allocation was not performed. A model built on a 13 V-J signature distinguished ophthalmopathy from stable hyperthyroidism, reaching 85% to 90% sensitivity and around 81% specificity in cross-validation and 80%/75% in testing.

Concerning this clonotype: Its antigen is still unknown. One base away there is no much larger clone; base qualities are not given.

The chain is encoded by TRBV3-1 joined to TRBJ2-7, and possibly TRBD1, on 5 matching bases. The TCR sequence derives from a woman in her late teens or twenties with Graves' hyperthyroidism. The sample comprised blood. The DNA sequence is given as TGTGCCAGCAGCCAAGTGGGCAGGGTGGTATACGAGCAGTACTTC. This sequence encodes CASSQVGRVVYEQYF.